The clone carrying this T cell receptor (beta chain) was counted many times. Its antigen is still unknown. This entry belongs to a study of identical twins. General study findings and limits: Cord blood beta clonotypes present at high abundance carried fewer insertions; no such pattern appeared in memory repertoires. Models predicted too little out-of-frame TCR alpha sharing in monozygotic twins.

A universal primer site was created by template switching, with the cDNA bearing unique molecular identifiers. TCRdb analysed the 5' RACE reads with MiXCR anew, one entry per CDR3 protein. The sample consists of approximately 670,000 distinct CDR3 sequences, around 6% of them appearing once. There were only healthy Caucasians among the donors. The length of the CDR3 is 12 residues. CDR1 and CDR2 from the germline V gene are MNHNS and SASEGT. The V end was cut by 10 bases, the J end by 1 base, with 10 bases between. What was sequenced was naive T cells sorted from blood. The receptor was derived from a man between 18 and 29 years old in good health. The chain recombines TRBV6-1 with TRBJ1-1; D is uncertain. The CDR3 protein is CANQDQNTEAFF. CDR3 in DNA: TGTGCCAACCAGGACCAGAACACTGAAGCTTTCTTT.